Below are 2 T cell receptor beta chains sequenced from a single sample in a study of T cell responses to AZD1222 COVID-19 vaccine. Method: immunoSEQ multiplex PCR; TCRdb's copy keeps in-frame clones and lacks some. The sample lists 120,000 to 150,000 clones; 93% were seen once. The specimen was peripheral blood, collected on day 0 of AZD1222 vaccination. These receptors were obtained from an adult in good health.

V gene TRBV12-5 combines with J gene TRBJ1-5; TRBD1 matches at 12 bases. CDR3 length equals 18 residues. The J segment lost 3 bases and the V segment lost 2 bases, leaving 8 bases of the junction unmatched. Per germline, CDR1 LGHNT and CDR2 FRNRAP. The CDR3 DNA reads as TGTGCTAGTGGTTTGATCCGCGGGACAGGGGGCTTCAATCAGCCCCAGCATTTT. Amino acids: CASGLIRGTGGFNQPQHF. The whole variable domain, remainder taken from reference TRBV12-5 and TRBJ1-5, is DARVTQTPRHKVTEMGQEVTMRCQPILGHNTVFWYRQTMMQGLELLAYFRNRAPLDDSGMPKDRFSAEMPDATLATLKIQPSEPRDSAVYFCASGLIRGTGGFNQPQHFGDGTRLSIL.

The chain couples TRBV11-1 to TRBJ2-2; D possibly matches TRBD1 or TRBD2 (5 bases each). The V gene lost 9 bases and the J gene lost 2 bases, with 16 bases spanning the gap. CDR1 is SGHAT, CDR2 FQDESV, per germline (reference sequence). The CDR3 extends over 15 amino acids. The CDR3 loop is CASRKGTDNTGELFF. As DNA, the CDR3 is TGTGCCAGTCGCAAGGGGACGGACAACACCGGGGAGCTGTTTTTT.